What follows are 15 T cell receptor beta chains derived from one specimen sequenced in a study of blood T cell repertoires in COVID-19. Using immunoSEQ multiplex PCR, the repertoire was profiled, and TCRdb retains in-frame clones only, with some absent. The sample lists 300,000 to 400,000 clones; around 80% were seen once. The sequenced sample was peripheral blood. The receptors shown here come from a man younger than 40 with active or convalescent COVID-19.

In this sample, this clone turned up once. The rearrangement uses TRBV6-5 and TRBJ2-3; TRBD1 aligns across 8 bases. From germline, CDR1 is MNHEY and CDR2 SVGAGI. The CDR3 length is 15 residues. V shed 6 bases, J shed 3 bases, and the junction held 8 bases outside the gene matches. CDR3 nucleotide sequence: TGTGCCAGCAGGTGGACAGGGAGGCTTACAGATACGCAGTATTTT. It yields the protein CASRWTGRLTDTQYF.

This chain joins TRBV30 and TRBJ1-4, with 7 bases identical to TRBD1. CDR1 GTSNPN and CDR2 SVGIG come from the germline V gene (reference sequence). This CDR3 contains 14 residues. The trim removed 4 bases at V and 8 bases at J, leaving 10 bases unmatched. CDR3 bases: TGTGCCTGGACCACAGGGGCCAGGCAGGAAAAACTGTTTTTT. This encodes CAWTTGARQEKLFF. Drawing the rest from reference TRBV30 and TRBJ1-4, the complete variable domain is SQTIHQWPATLVQPVGSPLSLECTVEGTSNPNLYWYRQAAGRGLQLLFYSVGIGQISSEVPQNLSASRPQDRQFILSSKKLLLSDSGFYLCAWTTGARQEKLFFGSGTQLSVL.

The rearrangement joins TRBV3-1 (or the pseudogene TRBV3-2) to TRBJ2-3; D is unresolved. Trimming pared 4 bases from V and 1 base from J, leaving 6 bases between. This CDR3 has 13 residues. CDR1 LGHDT and CDR2 YNNKEL come from the germline V gene (reference sequence). In DNA form, the CDR3 reads TGTGCCAGCAGCCGAAGCGGCACAGATACGCAGTATTTT. Translated, it gives CASSRSGTDTQYF.

This chain's CDR3 is CASSPTAYNEQFF. CDR3 in DNA: TGTGCCAGCAGTCCGACAGCTTACAATGAGCAGTTCTTC. The V and J genes are TRBV25-1 and TRBJ2-1; D is possibly TRBD1 (5 bases). The CDR3 contains 13 residues. The germline gives CDR1 MGHDK, CDR2 SYGVNS. The V end was cut by 5 bases, the J end by 4 bases, with 9 bases between.

This sequence joins TRBV28 and TRBJ2-4, with 9 bases identical to TRBD2. The CDR3 covers 15 residues. V gave up 4 bases and J gave up 9 bases; unmatched junction bases: 10. Germline CDR1 and CDR2: MDHEN and SYDVKM. CDR3 sequence (DNA): TGTGCCAGCAGTTCCCCCTCAGCGGGAGGTTTCATTCAGTACTTC. This encodes CASSSPSAGGFIQYF. Drawing the rest from reference TRBV28 and TRBJ2-4, the complete variable domain is DVKVTQSSRYLVKRTGEKVFLECVQDMDHENMFWYRQDPGLGLRLIYFSYDVKMKEKGDIPEGYSVSREKKERFSLILESASTNQTSMYLCASSSPSAGGFIQYFGAGTRLSVL.

The chain is built from TRBV14 and TRBJ1-1; D remains ambiguous. This CDR3 comprises 15 residues. Trimming shortened V by 4 bases and J by 5 bases, and 17 bases separated the two germline ends. CDR1 is SGHDN and CDR2 is FVKESK in the germline V gene. The CDR3 DNA reads as TGTGCCAGCAGCCGATTGGGCCCCACGGGGACTGAAGCTTTCTTT. Its translation: CASSRLGPTGTEAFF. Supplemented by reference TRBV14 and TRBJ1-1, the full variable domain reads EAGVTQFPSHSVIEKGQTVTLRCDPISGHDNLYWYRRVMGKEIKFLLHFVKESKQDESGMPNNRFLAERTGGTYSTLKVQPAELEDSGVYFCASSRLGPTGTEAFFGQGTRLTVV.

The chain links TRBV6-5 to TRBJ1-2, with TRBD1 identical over 9 bases. The V gene end was trimmed by 5 bases and the J gene end by 4 bases; junction bases not matched to a gene: 5. This CDR3 comprises 14 residues. Germline assignment: CDR1 MNHEY and CDR2 SVGAGI. This chain's CDR3 is CASSMDRGGYGYTF. Written as DNA, the CDR3 is TGTGCCAGCAGTATGGACAGGGGAGGCTATGGCTACACCTTC.

CDR3 amino acids: CASSARVSRGSYNSPLHF. CDR3 nucleotide sequence: TGTGCCAGCAGCGCCAGGGTGAGTAGGGGCTCCTATAATTCACCCCTCCACTTT. V and J are TRBV9 and TRBJ1-6; tentative D call: TRBD1 (5 bases). This CDR3 contains 18 residues. In germline, CDR1 is SGDLS, CDR2 YYNGEE. Deletions cut 3 bases from V and 0 bases from J, with 16 bases between.

The CDR3 coding sequence is TGTGCCAGCAGCCTAAGCGGGGGGGTGGCAGATACGCAGTATTTT. Translated, it gives CASSLSGGVADTQYF. This chain uses TRBV3-1 (or the pseudogene TRBV3-2) with TRBJ2-3; TRBD2 agrees at 10 bases. Germline values: CDR1 LGHDT, CDR2 YNNKEL (reference sequence). J lost 4 bases, V lost 4 bases, and 5 bases had no gene match. This CDR3 is built from 15 residues.

The V and J genes are TRBV30 and TRBJ1-2; TRBD1 might be the D (6 bases). This CDR3 is 14 amino acids long. The V gene's germline CDR1 is GTSNPN and CDR2 SVGIG (reference sequence). The ends were cut back, 0 bases at V and 3 bases at J, with 11 bases in the middle. CDR3 in DNA: TGTGCCTGGAGTGTAATGGGGGCCGACTATGGCTACACCTTC. Amino acid sequence: CAWSVMGADYGYTF.

This clone has at least ten counts. The rearrangement joins TRBV5-1 to TRBJ1-2; D is uncertain. V was clipped by 0 bases and J by 7 bases, with 7 bases between them. The CDR3 length is 12 residues. Germline values: CDR1 SGHRS, CDR2 YFSETQ. CDR3 region: CASSLGQVGYTF. CDR3 in DNA: TGCGCCAGCAGCTTGGGCCAGGTTGGCTACACCTTC.

This clone was detected a few times. The rearrangement uses TRBV24-1 and TRBJ2-1, with 11 bases fitting TRBD2. V was clipped by 1 base and J by 8 bases; unmatched bases: 6. The germline V gene has CDR1 KGHDR and CDR2 SFDVKD. This CDR3 contains 16 residues. CDR3 sequence (DNA): TGTGCCACCAGTGATTTCTTAGCGGGGGGGCCGGATGAGCAGTTCTTC. This encodes CATSDFLAGGPDEQFF.

The chain carries TRBV4-1 and TRBJ2-3; TRBD1 matches at 8 bases. The V gene's germline CDR1 is MGHRA and CDR2 YSYEKL. The CDR3 extends over 17 amino acids. Trimming cost V 0 bases and J 5 bases; bases outside gene matches: 10. The DNA of the CDR3 is TGCGCCAGCAGCCAAGATGAACGGCAGGGGGCACGAGATACGCAGTATTTT. It translates to CASSQDERQGARDTQYF.

For this clone: Germline is not matched at one junction end, which may reflect a read error. The gene calls are TRBV27 and TRBJ1-5; possibly TRBD1 for D (6 bases). This CDR3 has 14 amino acids. Germline V gene sequence: CDR1 MNHEY, CDR2 SMNVEV (reference sequence). The CDR3 DNA reads as TGTGCCAGCAGTTTATCCGGGGGGCAGGGGCTTCGGGCTTTT. It codes for CASSLSGGQGLRAF.

This chain links TRBV3-1 (or the pseudogene TRBV3-2) with TRBJ1-2; 11 nucleotides align to TRBD1. Germline CDR1 LGHDT, CDR2 YNNKEL (reference sequence). The ends lost 3 bases at V and 6 bases at J; junction bases unmatched: 6. There are 15 residues in the CDR3. The CDR3 here is CASSQDRGRKDGYTF. CDR3 in DNA: TGTGCCAGCAGCCAGGACAGGGGGCGGAAGGATGGCTACACCTTC.